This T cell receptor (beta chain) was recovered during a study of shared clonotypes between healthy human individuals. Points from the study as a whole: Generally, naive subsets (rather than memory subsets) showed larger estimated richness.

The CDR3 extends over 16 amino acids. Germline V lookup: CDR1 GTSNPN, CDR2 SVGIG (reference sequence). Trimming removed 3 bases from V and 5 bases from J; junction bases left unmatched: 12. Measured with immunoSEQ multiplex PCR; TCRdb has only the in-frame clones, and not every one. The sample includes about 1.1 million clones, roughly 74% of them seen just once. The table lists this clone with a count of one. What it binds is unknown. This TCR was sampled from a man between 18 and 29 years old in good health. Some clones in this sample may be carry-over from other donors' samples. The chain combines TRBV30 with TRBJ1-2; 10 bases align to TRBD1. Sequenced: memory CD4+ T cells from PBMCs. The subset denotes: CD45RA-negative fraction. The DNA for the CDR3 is TGTGCCTGGAGCGCAAAACCCCCGGGACAGGGGTATGGCTACACCTTC. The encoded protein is CAWSAKPPGQGYGYTF.